This T cell receptor beta chain was recovered during a study of CD8 T cells in Susac syndrome. This clonotype has more than one count but fewer than ten. RNA in amounts of about 0.5 to 1 ug was reverse transcribed with random hexamers. TCRdb independently ran MiXCR on the immunoSEQ multiplex PCR reads; one entry per CDR3 protein. The sample has about 300,000 distinct CDR3 sequences; over 75% are singletons. CD8+ and CD4+ T cells were negatively isolated; TEMRA cells were FACS-enriched. The V gene's germline CDR1 is MGHRA and CDR2 YSYEKL. The CDR3 covers 14 residues. Trimming removed 2 bases from V and 3 bases from J, with 8 bases in between.

This TCR was sampled from a human donor with multiple sclerosis. Sample: CD8+ T cells from PBMCs. The chain has TRBV4-1 and TRBJ1-5; D is perhaps TRBD1 (5 bases). The CDR3 sequence: CASSQNRFNQPQHF. The CDR3 bases are TGCGCCAGCAGCCAAAACAGGTTCAATCAGCCCCAGCATTTT.